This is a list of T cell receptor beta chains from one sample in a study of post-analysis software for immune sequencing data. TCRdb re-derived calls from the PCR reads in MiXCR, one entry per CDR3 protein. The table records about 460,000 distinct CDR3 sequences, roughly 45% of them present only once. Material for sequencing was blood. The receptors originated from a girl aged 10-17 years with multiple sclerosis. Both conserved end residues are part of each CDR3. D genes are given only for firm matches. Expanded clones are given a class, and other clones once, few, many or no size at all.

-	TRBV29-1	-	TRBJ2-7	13	TGCAGCGTTGCAGTACGGAGCTCTTACGAGCAGTACTTC	CSVAVRSSYEQYF
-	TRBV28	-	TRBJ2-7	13	TGTGCCAGCAGTTCCCCGGGGAGCCACGAGCAGTACTTC	CASSSPGSHEQYF
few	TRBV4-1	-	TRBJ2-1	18	TGCGCCAGCAGCCAAGATACCCCTACTAGCTCTGAGTACAATGAGCAGTTCTTC	CASSQDTPTSSEYNEQFF
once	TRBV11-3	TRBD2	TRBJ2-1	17	TGTGCCAGCAACTTACAGGGACTAGCGGATTCCTACAATGAGCAGTTCTTC	CASNLQGLADSYNEQFF
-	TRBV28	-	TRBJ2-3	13	TGTGCCAGCAGTTTGCAGGGGAGGAATACGCAGTATTTT	CASSLQGRNTQYF
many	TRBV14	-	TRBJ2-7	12	TGTGCCAGCAGCCAAGTCTCGTACGAGCAGTACTTC	CASSQVSYEQYF
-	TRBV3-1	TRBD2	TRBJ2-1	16	TGTGCCAGCAGCCAAGGCCCTAGCGGGAGCTTCGATGAGCAGTTCTTC	CASSQGPSGSFDEQFF
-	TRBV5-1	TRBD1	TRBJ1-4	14	TGCGCCAGCAGCGTCGGACAGGGAGGTGAAAAACTGTTTTTT	CASSVGQGGEKLFF
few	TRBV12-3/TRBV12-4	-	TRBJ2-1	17	TGTGCCAGCAGTTTTATTACCCGGCAGGAGAGCTACAATGAGCAGTTCTTC	CASSFITRQESYNEQFF
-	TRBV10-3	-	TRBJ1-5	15	TGTGCCATCAGTGAATCAGGGGAATCGGATCAGCCCCAGCATTTT	CAISESGESDQPQHF
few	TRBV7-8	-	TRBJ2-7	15	TGTGCCAGCAGCCACGGGACGGGGAGCTCCTACGAGCAGTACTTC	CASSHGTGSSYEQYF
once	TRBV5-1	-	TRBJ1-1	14	TGCGCCAGCAGCTTGGGAGGGGACGATCCTGAAGCTTTCTTT	CASSLGGDDPEAFF
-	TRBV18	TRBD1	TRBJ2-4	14	TGTGCCAGCTCACCACGACAGGGGGTATGGATTCAGTACTTC	CASSPRQGVWIQYF
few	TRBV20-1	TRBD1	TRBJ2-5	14	TGCAGTGCTAGAGTAATCGACAGGGGAGCGACCCAGTACTTC	CSARVIDRGATQYF
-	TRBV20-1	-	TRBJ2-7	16	TGCAGTGCTAGGCCCGCCGGGCGGAGGACCACCTACGAGCAGTACTTC	CSARPAGRRTTYEQYF
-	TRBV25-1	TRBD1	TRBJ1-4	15	TGTGCCAGCAGTGCGTACAGGGGTTTTGACGGAAAACTGTTTTTT	CASSAYRGFDGKLFF
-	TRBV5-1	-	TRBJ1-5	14	TGCGCCAGCAGCCTCGGACAGCATAATCAGCCCCAGCATTTT	CASSLGQHNQPQHF
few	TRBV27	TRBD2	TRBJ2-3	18	TGTGCCAGCCGCCAGTTGGGACTAGCGGGAGGACGAGGAGATACGCAGTATTTT	CASRQLGLAGGRGDTQYF
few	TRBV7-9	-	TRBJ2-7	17	TGTGCCAGCACCACATCTAACGGGAGATCGTCCCCCTACGAGCAGTACTTC	CASTTSNGRSSPYEQYF
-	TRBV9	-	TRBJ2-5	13	TGTGCCAGCGGCTTTCGGGGTCAAGAGACCCAGTACTTC	CASGFRGQETQYF